Listed below are T cell receptor beta chains from one sample, sequenced in a study of shared clonotypes between healthy human individuals. Produced via immunoSEQ multiplex PCR; TCRdb's table is partial and in-frame only. This sample has 1,400,000 or so clones, with approximately 98.5% found just once. The sequenced sample consisted of naive CD4+ T cells sorted from blood. Receptors originate from a man under 40 in good health. CDR3s include the opening cysteine and the closing phenylalanine or tryptophan. Fields, in order: D gene, V gene, J gene, clone size, CDR3 protein, CDR3 DNA. A D gene is named only where the DNA matches it firmly. Where a row states a size, it is once, few, many or the class of an expanded clone; other rows omit it.

TRBD2	TRBV30	TRBJ2-1	.	CAWNMASGRSSYNEQFF	TGTGCCTGGAACATGGCTAGCGGGAGGAGCTCCTACAATGAGCAGTTCTTC
TRBD1	TRBV7-2	TRBJ1-4	.	CASSTDRVVSGKLFF	TGTGCCAGCAGCACCGACAGGGTGGTCTCGGGAAAACTGTTTTTT
.	TRBV11-2	TRBJ2-5	.	CASTRVPRRETQYF	TGTGCCAGCACCCGGGTCCCGAGACGAGAGACCCAGTACTTC
.	TRBV25-1	TRBJ2-2	.	CASSESKGLHDTGELFF	TGTGCCAGCAGTGAATCGAAGGGACTCCATGACACCGGGGAGCTGTTTTTT
TRBD1	TRBV7-9	TRBJ2-1	.	CASSLVGGVFNEQFF	TGTGCCAGCAGCTTAGTAGGGGGCGTCTTCAATGAGCAGTTCTTC
TRBD2	TRBV19	TRBJ2-7	.	CASSKGLAADYEQYF	TGTGCCAGTAGTAAGGGACTAGCGGCTGACTACGAGCAGTACTTC
.	TRBV11-2	TRBJ1-4	.	CASSWTVAVNEKLFF	TGTGCCAGCAGCTGGACAGTTGCGGTAAATGAAAAACTGTTTTTT
.	TRBV9	TRBJ2-5	.	CASSQGGGWEETQYF	TGTGCCAGCTCCCAGGGGGGAGGTTGGGAAGAGACCCAGTACTTC
.	TRBV30	TRBJ1-5	.	CAWSVTRTPYSNQPQHF	TGTGCCTGGAGTGTAACGAGGACACCTTATAGCAATCAGCCCCAGCATTTT
.	TRBV7-2	TRBJ2-7	.	CASSLLYEQYF	TGTGCCAGCAGCTTGCTCTACGAGCAGTACTTC
TRBD1	TRBV10-2	TRBJ2-7	.	CASSESGGQGYEQYF	TGCGCCAGCAGTGAGTCCGGGGGACAGGGCTACGAGCAGTACTTC
TRBD1	TRBV5-4	TRBJ2-4	.	CASSQDRRAKNIQYF	TGTGCCAGCAGCCAGGACAGGCGGGCCAAAAACATTCAGTACTTC
TRBD2	TRBV2	TRBJ2-1	.	CASRSSGRANEQFF	TGTGCCAGCAGATCTAGCGGGAGGGCTAATGAGCAGTTCTTC
TRBD1	TRBV4-1	TRBJ2-5	.	CASSHEDRVGETQYF	TGCGCCAGCAGCCACGAGGACAGGGTGGGGGAGACCCAGTACTTC
.	TRBV5-1	TRBJ2-5	.	CASSLLSQEETQYF	TGCGCCAGCAGCTTGTTGTCACAAGAAGAGACCCAGTACTTC
.	TRBV18	TRBJ1-2	.	CASSPLVSPHGYTF	TGTGCCAGCTCACCACTGGTATCGCCGCATGGCTACACCTTC
TRBD1	TRBV5-4	TRBJ2-5	.	CASRDEGTGGKTQYF	TGTGCCAGCAGAGACGAAGGGACAGGGGGCAAGACCCAGTACTTC
.	TRBV5-1	TRBJ2-7	.	CASSPSGLAYEQYF	TGCGCCAGCAGCCCCAGCGGGCTTGCCTACGAGCAGTACTTC
TRBD2	TRBV15	TRBJ2-1	.	CATSRVLAGEAPKDEQFF	TGTGCCACCAGCAGAGTTCTAGCGGGAGAGGCTCCGAAAGATGAGCAGTTCTTC
.	TRBV7-2	TRBJ2-5	.	CASTQWSATQETQYF	TGTGCCAGCACTCAATGGAGCGCTACCCAAGAGACCCAGTACTTC
TRBD2	TRBV4-3	TRBJ2-1	.	CASSQSGSSYNEQFF	TGCGCCAGCAGCCAAAGCGGGAGCTCCTACAATGAGCAGTTCTTC
.	TRBV19	TRBJ2-7	.	CASSIARGVEAYF	TGTGCCAGTAGTATAGCCAGGGGAGTTGAGGCGTACTTC
.	TRBV25-1	TRBJ2-1	.	CASSSTGYGVNEQFF	TGTGCCAGCAGTTCCACAGGGTACGGGGTCAATGAGCAGTTCTTC
.	TRBV5-1	TRBJ2-3	once	CASSFQGAADTQYF	TGCGCCAGCAGCTTTCAGGGTGCGGCAGATACGCAGTATTTT
.	TRBV5-1	TRBJ2-5	.	CASSLAGGGETQYF	TGCGCCAGCAGCTTGGCCGGCGGCGGAGAGACCCAGTACTTC
.	TRBV6-1	TRBJ2-7	once	CASSELQDEQYF	TGTGCCAGCAGTGAATTGCAGGACGAGCAGTACTTC
.	TRBV5-1	TRBJ1-1	.	CASGRGGENTEAFF	TGCGCCAGCGGTCGGGGCGGGGAGAACACTGAAGCTTTCTTT
.	TRBV20-1	TRBJ1-5	.	CSARDKSAQHF	TGCAGTGCTAGAGATAAATCGGCCCAGCATTTT
.	TRBV13	TRBJ2-1	.	CASSLASVYNEQFF	TGTGCCAGCAGCTTAGCCAGCGTCTACAATGAGCAGTTCTTC
.	TRBV7-8	TRBJ2-3	.	CASSFARPDTQYF	TGTGCCAGCAGCTTTGCCCGACCAGATACGCAGTATTTT
.	TRBV28	TRBJ1-1	.	CASSLGPIKGEAFF	TGTGCCAGCAGTTTAGGACCTATAAAGGGTGAAGCTTTCTTT
TRBD2	TRBV7-2	TRBJ2-7	.	CASSPGRTSGGYEQYF	TGTGCCAGCAGCCCCGGTCGGACTAGCGGAGGCTACGAGCAGTACTTC
TRBD1	TRBV5-1	TRBJ2-2	.	CASSTRQGLPTGELFF	TGCGCCAGCAGCACACGACAGGGGTTGCCCACCGGGGAGCTGTTTTTT
.	TRBV7-6	TRBJ2-2	.	CASSRNGELGELFF	TGTGCCAGCAGCCGAAACGGGGAGTTAGGGGAGCTGTTTTTT
.	TRBV4-1	TRBJ2-7	.	CASSHQQGGGYEQYF	TGCGCCAGCAGCCACCAACAGGGTGGGGGCTACGAGCAGTACTTC
.	TRBV11-2	TRBJ2-2	.	CASSLDRRTGELFF	TGTGCCAGCAGCTTAGACCGTCGGACCGGGGAGCTGTTTTTT
TRBD1	TRBV7-2	TRBJ2-2	.	CASSTNRGSGTGELFF	TGTGCCAGCAGCACCAACAGGGGTAGTGGCACCGGGGAGCTGTTTTTT
TRBD2	TRBV6-5	TRBJ2-1	.	CATRRAGVSNEQFF	TGTGCCACCCGCCGGGCGGGAGTGTCTAATGAGCAGTTCTTC
.	TRBV7-9	TRBJ2-3	once	CASSPRAGDTQYF	TGTGCCAGCAGCCCCCGGGCAGGAGATACGCAGTATTTT
.	TRBV6-5	TRBJ1-3	.	CASRLTMGAGNTIYF	TGTGCCAGCAGGCTAACCATGGGGGCTGGAAACACCATATATTTT
TRBD1	TRBV6-5	TRBJ1-1	.	CASRLTGGMNTEAFF	TGTGCCAGCAGGTTGACAGGGGGCATGAACACTGAAGCTTTCTTT